Sequencing of this TCR beta chain was carried out in a study of cytomegalovirus exposure and HLA in healthy donors. Study-level information: Earlier findings included some 120 million unique TCR beta sequences obtained from 150 million to 200 million T cells. The Caucasian-associated ancestry cluster contained roughly four fifths of the approximately 400 genotyped donors. The study's findings and limits: The study listed approximately 160 cytomegalovirus-associated TCR beta chains.

Comment on this clone: Its specificity is not known.

CDR3 size: 17 residues. V was shortened by 0 bases and J by 1 base, with 19 bases between the two germline ends. Germline V CDR1 and CDR2: GTSNPN, SVGIG (reference sequence). The PCR contained 60 Vbeta and 13 Jbeta primers. Per the original data handling: Tens of millions of unique TCR beta chains, some 9.9 million of them shared, were counted by a later analysis. Sequencing used immunoSEQ multiplex PCR; TCRdb keeps in-frame clones, though not all of them. V and J calls and clone size are copied from that table; D and trimming were computed from the DNA. This sample has about 180,000 clones, with more than 65% found just once.

The TCR was taken from a man aged 25-40 years in good health and CMV-seronegative. Material for sequencing was PBMCs. The V gene is TRBV30, the J gene TRBJ2-7; D is perhaps TRBD1 (6 bases). As DNA, the CDR3 is TGTGCCTGGAGTGTATCCCCTGGGGAAGGGGGTTCCTACGAGCAGTACTTC. This encodes CAWSVSPGEGGSYEQYF.